A selection of T cell receptor beta chains follows, all from one sample in a study of T cell responses to AZD1222 COVID-19 vaccine. Profiled with immunoSEQ multiplex PCR; TCRdb holds only in-frame clones, not every one. The table shows approximately 150,000 clones, with 89% occurring only once. Sequencing used peripheral blood, obtained on day 0 of AZD1222 vaccination. The receptors were gathered from an adult in good health. Both conserved end residues are part of each CDR3. The D gene is left open where the match is weak. Where a row states a size, it is once, few, many or the class of an expanded clone; other rows omit it.

clone size,CDR3 length,D gene,J gene,V gene,CDR3 DNA,CDR3 protein
.,15,TRBD2,TRBJ2-1,TRBV9,TGTGCCAGCAGCGCCGGGACTAGCTTCTACAATGAGCAGTTCTTC,CASSAGTSFYNEQFF
.,11,.,TRBJ2-1,TRBV6-1,TGTGCCAGCAGTGAATGGGGTGAGCAGTTCTTC,CASSEWGEQFF
.,15,TRBD2,TRBJ2-1,TRBV11-2,TGTGCCAGCAGCTACCTAGCGGGAGTTTACAATGAGCAGTTCTTC,CASSYLAGVYNEQFF
.,20,TRBD2,TRBJ2-2,TRBV23-1,TGCGCCAGCAGTCAATCCCCCCTGACTAGCGGGAGGACGCGAGGCGGGGAGCTGTTTTTT,CASSQSPLTSGRTRGGELFF
.,15,TRBD2,TRBJ2-2,TRBV19,TGTGCCAGTAGGCGGACTAGCGGAGGCACCGGGGAGCTGTTTTTT,CASRRTSGGTGELFF
.,17,.,TRBJ1-2,TRBV5-4,TGTGCCAGCAGCTTGGTAAGGGGAAGGGACAAGGATTATGGCTACACCTTC,CASSLVRGRDKDYGYTF
.,15,.,TRBJ1-4,TRBV4-1,TGCGCCAGCTCGCGCTCGGACACAGATAATGAAAAACTGTTTTTT,CASSRSDTDNEKLFF
once,17,TRBD1,TRBJ1-5,TRBV19,TGTGCCAGTAGAATGGCCGGGACAGGGCTAAACAATCAGCCCCAGCATTTT,CASRMAGTGLNNQPQHF
.,16,.,TRBJ1-3,TRBV6-5,TGTGCCAGCAGTTACTCGAGGTTTCACTCTGGAAACACCATATATTTT,CASSYSRFHSGNTIYF
.,17,.,TRBJ1-5,TRBV7-5,TGTGCCAGAAGCTTAGGCAGGGTAAAAGCGGGTATTCAGCCCCAGCATTTT,CARSLGRVKAGIQPQHF
.,14,TRBD2,TRBJ2-2,TRBV5-1,TGCGCCAGCACCTTAGCGGGGGTCACCGGGGAGCTGTTTTTT,CASTLAGVTGELFF
.,12,.,TRBJ2-7,TRBV7-9,TGTGCCAGCGGTCACGGGGGCGCGGAGCAGTACTTC,CASGHGGAEQYF
.,14,TRBD2,TRBJ2-1,TRBV3-1/TRBV3-2,TGTGCCAGCAGAACTAGCGGGAGGGCGAATGAGCAGTTCTTC,CASRTSGRANEQFF
.,15,TRBD2,TRBJ2-7,TRBV6-2/TRBV6-3,TGTGCCAGCAACCCCCGCGGGGGGGCCTTCTACGAGCAGTACTTC,CASNPRGGAFYEQYF
.,14,.,TRBJ1-2,TRBV13,TGTGCCAGCAGCTTTGGCAGGACGAACTATGGCTACACCTTC,CASSFGRTNYGYTF
.,14,.,TRBJ1-2,TRBV29-1,TGCAGCGTTGACACGGAACAGGACCTCTATGGCTACACCTTC,CSVDTEQDLYGYTF
once,20,TRBD2,TRBJ2-1,TRBV7-8,TGTGCCAGCAGTTTGCAATTGGGAGCGGGGGGCCCCAGCTCCTACAATGAGCAGTTCTTC,CASSLQLGAGGPSSYNEQFF
.,13,.,TRBJ1-1,TRBV12-3/TRBV12-4,TGTGCCAGCAGCTTTACGGGGCTCACTGAAGCTTTCTTT,CASSFTGLTEAFF
.,17,TRBD2,TRBJ2-3,TRBV5-4,TGTGCCAGCAGCTTGTACGCTCTAGCGGGAACCACAGATACGCAGTATTTT,CASSLYALAGTTDTQYF
.,16,.,TRBJ2-7,TRBV4-2,TGTGCCAGCAGCCAAGAAATAGTCCAGGGATACGACGAGCAGTACTTC,CASSQEIVQGYDEQYF
.,15,.,TRBJ1-4,TRBV13,TGTGCCAGCAGCTCAGAGGTGGCAACTAATGAAAAACTGTTTTTT,CASSSEVATNEKLFF
.,12,.,TRBJ2-1,TRBV5-1,TGCGCCAGCAGACAGACCTACAATGAGCAGTTCTTC,CASRQTYNEQFF
.,18,TRBD1,TRBJ1-5,TRBV11-3,TGTGCCAGAACCGAGACAATTCGCCGGGACAGGGTAAGTCAGCCCCAGCATTTT,CARTETIRRDRVSQPQHF
.,10,.,TRBJ2-7,TRBV29-1,TGCAGCGTTGGGGGTCCCGAGCAGTACTTC,CSVGGPEQYF
.,14,.,TRBJ2-3,TRBV7-3,TGTGCCAGCAGCTTTACAGGGTTCACAGATACGCAGTATTTT,CASSFTGFTDTQYF
.,13,.,TRBJ1-2,TRBV5-6,TGTGCCAGCAGCCCCGCGAGGGTGTATGGCTACACCTTC,CASSPARVYGYTF
.,15,TRBD2,TRBJ2-1,TRBV9,TGTGCCAGCAGCCACGGTGGCGGGGGGGCTAATGAGCAGTTCTTC,CASSHGGGGANEQFF
.,14,.,TRBJ2-5,TRBV9,TGTGCCAGCAGCCCTCGGGCAGGGGTGGAGACCCAGTACTTC,CASSPRAGVETQYF
few,16,TRBD2,TRBJ2-1,TRBV4-2,TGTGCCAGCAGCCAAGCTCCAGCGGGGGGGCGGAATGAGCAGTTCTTC,CASSQAPAGGRNEQFF
.,15,TRBD1,TRBJ1-5,TRBV4-2,TGTGCCAGCAGCCCGGAACAGGGGTTGAATCAGCCCCAGCATTTT,CASSPEQGLNQPQHF
.,13,.,TRBJ1-1,TRBV7-9,TGTGCCTCTTGGACAGATTCGAACACTGAAGCTTTCTTT,CASWTDSNTEAFF
.,18,TRBD1,TRBJ1-1,TRBV18,TGTGCCAGCTCACCACCGGCGGACAGGGGGCGGTTGAACACTGAAGCTTTCTTT,CASSPPADRGRLNTEAFF
.,16,.,TRBJ1-1,TRBV27,TGTGCCAGCAGTTCCGGATTAATGGGGGTCAACACTGAAGCTTTCTTT,CASSSGLMGVNTEAFF
once,15,TRBD1,TRBJ1-5,TRBV15,TGTGCCACCAGCAGAGACAAGGGGGCCGCTCAGCCCCAGCATTTT,CATSRDKGAAQPQHF
.,15,TRBD2,TRBJ2-2,TRBV6-5,TGTGCCAGCAGGACCAGCGGGAGGGCCGCCGGGGAGCTGTTTTTT,CASRTSGRAAGELFF
.,15,.,TRBJ2-6,TRBV6-1,TGTGCCAGCAGTGAACCGGGGTCTGGGGCCAACGTCCTGACTTTC,CASSEPGSGANVLTF
.,14,.,TRBJ1-3,TRBV24-1,TGTGCCACCAGTGACCAGACAGCTGGAAACACCATATATTTT,CATSDQTAGNTIYF
many,19,.,TRBJ2-1,TRBV10-3,TGTGCCATCAGTGAGCTGGGGGTGGTGGGGGTGAGCTCCTACAATGAGCAGTTCTTC,CAISELGVVGVSSYNEQFF
.,15,.,TRBJ1-1,TRBV7-2,TGTGCCAGCAGCTTGGCCCCGGGGGCGAACACTGAAGCTTTCTTT,CASSLAPGANTEAFF
.,15,.,TRBJ2-3,TRBV6-5,TGTGCCAGCAGCCCAGTGGGGGGGCCGAAAGATACGCAGTATTTT,CASSPVGGPKDTQYF
few,15,.,TRBJ2-1,TRBV12-2,TGTGCAAGTCGCTTTCCCGGGGGCGATTACAATGAGCAGTTCTTC,CASRFPGGDYNEQFF
.,14,TRBD1,TRBJ2-1,TRBV5-1,TGCGCCAGCAGCTTACTGGGACAGCCCAATGAGCAGTTCTTC,CASSLLGQPNEQFF
.,18,TRBD2,TRBJ2-3,TRBV4-1,TGCGCCAGCAGCCAGGCCGGGACTAGCGGGAGGGCGGGAGATACGCAGTATTTT,CASSQAGTSGRAGDTQYF
.,16,TRBD2,TRBJ2-1,TRBV13,TGTGCCAGCAGCCCCTGGCCTAGCGGGGGCCACAATGAGCAGTTCTTC,CASSPWPSGGHNEQFF
.,14,.,TRBJ2-5,TRBV5-1,TGCGCCAGCAGCTCTGGGGGTACCCGAGAGACCCAGTACTTC,CASSSGGTRETQYF